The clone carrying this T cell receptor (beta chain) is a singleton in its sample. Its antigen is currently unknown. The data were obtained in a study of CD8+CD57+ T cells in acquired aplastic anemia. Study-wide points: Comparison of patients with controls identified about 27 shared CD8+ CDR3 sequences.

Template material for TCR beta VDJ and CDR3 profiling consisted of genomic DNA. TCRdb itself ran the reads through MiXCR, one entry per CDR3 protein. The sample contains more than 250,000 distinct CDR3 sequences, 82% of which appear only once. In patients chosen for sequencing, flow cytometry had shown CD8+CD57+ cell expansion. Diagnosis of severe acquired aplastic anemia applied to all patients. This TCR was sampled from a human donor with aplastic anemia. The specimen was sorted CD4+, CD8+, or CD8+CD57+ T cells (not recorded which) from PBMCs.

The CDR3 loop reads CASSLSGLDEQFF. The CDR3 region has the DNA TGTGCCAGCAGCTTATCTGGGCTGGATGAGCAGTTCTTC. This chain connects TRBV7-9 to TRBJ2-1; D is ambiguous. The CDR3 is 13 residues long. Germline CDR1 is SEHNR and CDR2 is FQNEAQ (reference sequence). Trimming removed 2 bases at V and 8 bases at J, with 10 bases between.